These 21 T cell receptor beta chains share one sample of origin, sequenced in a study of identical twins. MiXCR, run by TCRdb on the 5' RACE reads, gives a single entry per CDR3 protein. The sample comprises roughly 1,500,000 distinct CDR3 sequences, more than 30% of which are singletons, and roughly 0.3% rests with the top ten. Sequencing was carried out using cord blood. The receptors were sampled from a newborn girl in good health.

This clonotype was counted only a few times. This chain uses TRBV2 with TRBJ2-1; 11 bases are a match to TRBD2. In germline, CDR1 is SNHLY, CDR2 FYNNEI. This CDR3 spans 14 amino acids. The ends lost 8 bases at V and 4 bases at J; junction bases unmatched: 4. CDR3 sequence (DNA): TGTGCCAGCTTTAGCGGGGGGGCTTACAATGAGCAGTTCTTC. Translating gives CASFSGGAYNEQFF.

This clonotype was observed a single time. The V call is TRBV12-3 or TRBV12-4, the J call TRBJ1-1, with TRBD1 matching 7 bases. The V and J ends lost 5 bases and 5 bases, in that order; junction bases with no gene match: 11. The CDR3 runs to 15 residues. CDR3 nucleotides: TGTGCCAGCAGTCTTAAACAGGGGTATGGGACTGAAGCTTTCTTT. This gives the protein CASSLKQGYGTEAFF.

V and J are TRBV2 and TRBJ2-2; D is perhaps TRBD2 (6 bases). Trimming shortened V by 1 base and J by 3 bases, and 6 bases separated the two germline ends. The CDR3 contains 14 residues. The germline gives CDR1 SNHLY, CDR2 FYNNEI. CDR3 residues: CASSEGRDTGELFF. The CDR3 DNA reads as TGTGCCAGCAGTGAAGGGAGGGACACCGGGGAGCTGTTTTTT.

The sample holds a few counts of this clonotype. This chain connects TRBV5-1 to TRBJ2-1; 10 nucleotides align to TRBD2. V shed 7 bases, J shed 5 bases, and the junction held 9 bases outside the gene matches. The CDR3 extends over 15 amino acids. Germline V CDR1 and CDR2: SGHRS, YFSETQ. As DNA, the CDR3 is TGCGCCAGCGCTAAGCGGGAGGGGAACAACAATGAGCAGTTCTTC. Translating it yields CASAKREGNNNEQFF.

This rearrangement joins TRBV19 to TRBJ1-2; 7 nucleotides align to TRBD1. J lost 4 bases, V lost 3 bases, and 5 bases had no gene match. Germline values: CDR1 LNHDA, CDR2 SQIVND (reference sequence). The CDR3 contains 14 residues. Here the CDR3 DNA reads TGTGCCAGTAGTATGCGCCGGGACAGCTATGGCTACACCTTC. Translating gives CASSMRRDSYGYTF.

Only a few counts were recorded for this clonotype. This chain uses TRBV5-1 with TRBJ1-2, with unresolved D. CDR1 and CDR2 from the germline V gene are SGHRS and YFSETQ. V was shortened by 3 bases and J by 2 bases, with 17 bases between the two germline ends. CDR3 length equals 16 residues. The CDR3 DNA sequence: TGCGCCAGCAGCTGGAGGGCGCAGAGCCTAAACTATGGCTACACCTTC. Translation: CASSWRAQSLNYGYTF. Full variable domain (remainder filled in from reference TRBV5-1 and TRBJ1-2): KAGVTQTPRYLIKTRGQQVTLSCSPISGHRSVSWYQQTPGQGLQFLFEYFSETQRNKGNFPGRFSGRQFSNSRSEMNVSTLELGDSALYLCASSWRAQSLNYGYTFGSGTRLTVV.

The CDR3, as DNA: TGTGCCAGCAGCTTAGCTTTCGGGACGGAAGCTTTCTTT. Protein sequence: CASSLAFGTEAFF. The rearrangement uses TRBV7-9 and TRBJ1-1; D is possibly TRBD1 (5 bases). V gave up 0 bases and J gave up 8 bases, with 10 bases separating them. The CDR3 consists of 13 residues. Germline lookup yields CDR1 SEHNR and CDR2 FQNEAQ (reference sequence).

This clonotype has more than one count but fewer than ten. The chain carries TRBV7-9 and TRBJ2-5; 8 positions match TRBD2. The J segment lost 13 bases and the V segment lost 2 bases, leaving 30 bases of the junction unmatched. CDR1 SEHNR and CDR2 FQNEAQ come from the germline V gene (reference sequence). The CDR3 consists of 20 residues. The CDR3 DNA sequence: TGTGCCAGCAGCTTAATTTTGGGACCGCTTGGAGCGGGGGAAGTGAATGAGCGGTACTTC. Amino acid sequence: CASSLILGPLGAGEVNERYF.

This clonotype was detected a few times. The chain joins TRBV14 to TRBJ2-1, with D possibly being TRBD1 (7 bases). This CDR3 spans 17 amino acids. V was trimmed by 4 bases and J by 2 bases, leaving 18 bases between them. Germline CDR1 SGHDN, CDR2 FVKESK. The CDR3 coding sequence is TGTGCCAGCAGCCCCTGGGGGGACAGAGTTACCTACAATGAGCAGTTCTTC. Translated: CASSPWGDRVTYNEQFF.

This clonotype came up a few times. The chain has TRBV6-6 and TRBJ1-6, with a weak D call TRBD1 (5 bases). Looked up from germline, CDR1 is MNHNY and CDR2 is SVGAGI (reference sequence). The CDR3 is made up of 14 amino acids. V lost 6 bases and J 6 bases, leaving 12 bases between the germline ends. The CDR3: CASRPREGNSPLHF. The CDR3, as DNA: TGTGCCAGCAGGCCCAGGGAGGGTAATTCACCCCTCCACTTT.

This clonotype was seen more than once but under ten times. The V call is TRBV12-3 or TRBV12-4, the J call TRBJ2-7; D is uncertain. The CDR3 loop spans 13 amino acids. V lost 8 bases and J lost 3, with 14 bases in between. CDR3 region: CASGPGWSYEQYF. DNA of the CDR3: TGTGCCAGCGGCCCCGGATGGAGCTACGAGCAGTACTTC.

In this sample, this clonotype turned up a few times. This chain joins TRBV28 and TRBJ2-7, with a tentative D call TRBD2 (5 bases). The CDR3 has 15 residues. Per the germline V gene, CDR1 is MDHEN and CDR2 is SYDVKM. Deletions cut 8 bases from V and 3 bases from J, with 20 bases between. CDR3 nucleotide sequence: TGTGCCAGCTTTGACTACCGCCCGGGATACTACGAGCAGTACTTC. Its translation: CASFDYRPGYYEQYF. Supplemented by reference TRBV28 and TRBJ2-7, the full variable domain reads DVKVTQSSRYLVKRTGEKVFLECVQDMDHENMFWYRQDPGLGLRLIYFSYDVKMKEKGDIPEGYSVSREKKERFSLILESASTNQTSMYLCASFDYRPGYYEQYFGPGTRLTVT.

For this clonotype: Compared with germline, one end of the junction differs, possibly owing to a read error. This chain's CDR3 is CASSLAGLAEIYSEQFF. CDR3 in DNA: TGCGCCAGCAGCTTGGCCGGACTAGCGGAGATCTACAGTGAGCAGTTCTTC. The V gene is TRBV5-1, the J gene TRBJ2-1, with 10 bases that match TRBD2. This CDR3 comprises 17 residues. From germline, CDR1 is SGHRS and CDR2 YFSETQ.

This clonotype was recorded at least ten times. The genes are TRBV10-3 and TRBJ1-4; D may be TRBD1 (6 bases). Per germline, CDR1 ENHRY and CDR2 SYGVKD. The germline V and J ends were trimmed by 3 bases and 2 bases, with 7 bases remaining between them. This CDR3 comprises 14 residues. The CDR3 DNA sequence: TGTGCCATCAGTGATACAGGGACTAATGAAAAACTGTTTTTT. Translated: CAISDTGTNEKLFF.

This chain joins TRBV20-1 and TRBJ2-2, with 11 positions matching TRBD2. There are 15 residues in the CDR3. Germline V gene data show CDR1 as DFQATT and CDR2 as SNEGSKA (reference sequence). J gave up 5 bases and V 6 bases, and 8 bases lay outside the gene matches. This chain's CDR3 is CSAHQTSGKTGELFF. CDR3 nucleotide sequence: TGCAGTGCCCACCAGACTAGCGGGAAGACCGGGGAGCTGTTTTTT.

This clonotype was observed a handful of times. This chain joins TRBV3-1 and TRBJ1-5; D uncertain. V lost 1 base and J 3 bases, leaving 13 bases between the germline ends. The CDR3 consists of 16 residues. Germline V gene lookup returns CDR1 LGHDT and CDR2 YNNKEL (reference sequence). CDR3 DNA: TGTGCCAGCAGCCAAGGACGAAAGGGTGACAATCAGCCCCAGCATTTT. Residues: CASSQGRKGDNQPQHF.

This rearrangement joins TRBV6-1 to TRBJ2-1, with D possibly being TRBD2 (6 bases). The assigned J gene may be wrong: the sequence end matches TRBJ2-7 better. Germline V gene data show CDR1 as MNHNS and CDR2 as SASEGT. The CDR3 sequence is 15 residues long. This chain's CDR3 is CASSEARELYNEQYF. The CDR3 nucleotides are TGTGCCAGCAGTGAAGCCCGGGAGTTGTACAATGAGCAGTACTTC.

V usage is TRBV6-6 and J usage is TRBJ2-7, with TRBD2 matching 8 bases. V was clipped by 2 bases and J by 2 bases; unmatched bases: 11. Germline lookup yields CDR1 MNHNY and CDR2 SVGAGI (reference sequence). The CDR3 has 17 amino acids. CDR3 loop: CASSYSPTGTRAYEQYF. DNA for the CDR3: TGTGCCAGCAGTTACAGCCCCACCGGGACTAGGGCCTACGAGCAGTACTTC.

This clonotype was seen a few times. V gene TRBV2 combines with J gene TRBJ1-1; weak D call: TRBD1 (5 bases). This CDR3 has 15 amino acids. The germline V gene encodes CDR1 SNHLY and CDR2 FYNNEI. The V gene lost 4 bases and the J gene lost 5 bases, with 17 bases spanning the gap. The CDR3 nucleotides read TGTGCCAGCAGTGGAGAAGGCCAGGGCCTTACTGAAGCTTTCTTT. Protein: CASSGEGQGLTEAFF.

This clonotype was counted between two and nine times. The chain carries TRBV28 and TRBJ2-7, with 9 nucleotides matching TRBD1. With 6 bases clipped from V and 1 base from J, the junction kept 4 bases outside the gene matches. Germline V gives CDR1 MDHEN, CDR2 SYDVKM. This CDR3 is 14 amino acids long. The CDR3 here is CASRRTGASYEQYF. CDR3 DNA sequence: TGTGCCAGCAGGAGGACAGGGGCTTCCTACGAGCAGTACTTC.

This clonotype was seen only a few times. This chain links TRBV4-1 with TRBJ1-2; 10 bases agree with TRBD1. Trimming took 5 bases from V and 7 from J; bases not matched to a gene: 10. CDR1 is MGHRA, CDR2 YSYEKL, per germline. This CDR3 region has 15 residues. The CDR3 reads CASSSPGTGVAGYTF. CDR3 DNA: TGCGCCAGCAGCTCCCCAGGGACAGGGGTCGCTGGCTACACCTTC.